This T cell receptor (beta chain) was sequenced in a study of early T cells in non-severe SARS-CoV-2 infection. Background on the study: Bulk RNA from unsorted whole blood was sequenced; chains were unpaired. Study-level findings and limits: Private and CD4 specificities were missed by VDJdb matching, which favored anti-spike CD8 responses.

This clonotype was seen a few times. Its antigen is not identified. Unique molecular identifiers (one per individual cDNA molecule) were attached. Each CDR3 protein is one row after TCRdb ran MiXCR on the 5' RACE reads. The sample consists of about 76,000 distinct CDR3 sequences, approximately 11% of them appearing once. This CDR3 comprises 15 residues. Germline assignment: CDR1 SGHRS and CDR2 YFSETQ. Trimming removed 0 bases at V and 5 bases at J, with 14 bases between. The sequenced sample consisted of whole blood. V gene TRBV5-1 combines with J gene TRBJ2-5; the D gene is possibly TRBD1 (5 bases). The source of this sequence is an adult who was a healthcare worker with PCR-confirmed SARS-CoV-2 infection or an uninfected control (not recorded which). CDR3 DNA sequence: TGCGCCAGCAGCTTGGACGGACAAGGGGTGGAGACCCAGTACTTC. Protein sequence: CASSLDGQGVETQYF. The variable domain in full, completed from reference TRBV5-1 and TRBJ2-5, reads KAGVTQTPRYLIKTRGQQVTLSCSPISGHRSVSWYQQTPGQGLQFLFEYFSETQRNKGNFPGRFSGRQFSNSRSEMNVSTLELGDSALYLCASSLDGQGVETQYFGPGTRLLVL.